The source of this TCR beta chain is a study of shared clonotypes between healthy human individuals. Study-level findings and limits: Across subsets, estimated richness was generally greater for naive than for memory populations. Unshared clonotypes carried lower generation probabilities than those common to all four donors.

On this clone: Its antigen remains unidentified.

CDR1 and CDR2 (germline): LNHDA, SQIVND (reference sequence). CDR3 length: 16 residues. Germline trimming cut 5 bases from V and 3 bases from J; bases unmatched to any gene: 6. The method was immunoSEQ multiplex PCR; TCRdb's version includes in-frame clones alone and lacks a portion of them. The table includes around 88,000 clones, less than 80% detected once. The rearrangement uses TRBV19 and TRBJ2-7, with 14 bases fitting TRBD2. The receptor's source is a man younger than 40 in good health. The sample was memory CD8+ T cells sorted from blood. Subset here: CD45RO+ cells pooled with CCR7-negative TemRA cells. In DNA form, the CDR3 reads TGTGCCAGTAGTTCGGGACTAGCGGGAGTTGTCTACGAGCAGTACTTC. It encodes CASSSGLAGVVYEQYF.